This T cell receptor (beta chain) was observed in a study of blood T cell repertoires in COVID-19. Background on the study: PBMCs, B-cell-depleted T cells, or T cells provided the cDNA or gDNA that made up the material.

The V gene's germline CDR1 is MDHEN and CDR2 SYDVKM. V gave up 3 bases and J gave up 4 bases, with 13 bases separating them. The CDR3 consists of 14 residues. Data came from immunoSEQ multiplex PCR; TCRdb stores just in-frame clones and leaves some out. The table has approximately 90,000 clones, roughly 86% seen once; the top ten hold roughly 6.8%. J is TRBJ2-7 and V is TRBV28; no reliable D call. Sequenced input: peripheral blood. The source of this sequence is a human donor with acute or convalescent COVID-19. The donor label of this sample is uncertain. CDR3 coding DNA: TGTGCCAGCAGTTTGCCTAGATCCATTTACGAGCAGTACTTC. It specifies CASSLPRSIYEQYF. Variable domain in full (rest from reference TRBV28 and TRBJ2-7): DVKVTQSSRYLVKRTGEKVFLECVQDMDHENMFWYRQDPGLGLRLIYFSYDVKMKEKGDIPEGYSVSREKKERFSLILESASTNQTSMYLCASSLPRSIYEQYFGPGTRLTVT.